The 9 T cell receptor beta chains listed next were all sequenced from one sample in a study of cytomegalovirus exposure and HLA in healthy donors. PCR used 60 Vbeta primers and 13 Jbeta primers. The repertoire was sequenced with immunoSEQ multiplex PCR; TCRdb's copy has only in-frame clones and lacks some. Of under 150,000 clones in the sample, 76% were seen once. What was sequenced was PBMCs. All receptors come from a female donor in good health and CMV-seropositive.

The rearrangement joins TRBV29-1 to TRBJ2-1; 12 bases align to TRBD1. With 3 bases clipped from V and 9 bases from J, the junction kept 0 bases outside the gene matches. The length of the CDR3 is 12 residues. Germline CDR1 and CDR2: SQVTM and ANQGSEA. This CDR3 reads CSVEGQGAEQFF. In DNA form, the CDR3 reads TGCAGCGTTGAGGGACAGGGGGCTGAGCAGTTCTTC.

This sequence joins TRBV7-9 and TRBJ1-1; 10 bases are shared with TRBD1. Germline trimming cut 0 bases from V and 1 base from J; bases unmatched to any gene: 5. There are 17 residues in the CDR3. CDR1 is SEHNR and CDR2 is FQNEAQ in the germline V gene (reference sequence). CDR3 DNA: TGTGCCAGCAGCTTAGCGCTAAGGACAGGGGGGAACACTGAAGCTTTCTTT. Residues: CASSLALRTGGNTEAFF.

CDR3 bases: TGTGCCAGCACACCGGGACTTCCCACAGATACGCAGTATTTT. This encodes CASTPGLPTDTQYF. The V and J genes are TRBV28 and TRBJ2-3; D perhaps matches TRBD2 (6 bases). The germline V gene has CDR1 MDHEN and CDR2 SYDVKM. Trimming took off 7 bases at V and 2 bases at J, with 13 bases between the two ends. The CDR3 runs to 14 residues.

The chain employs TRBV2 and TRBJ2-4, with 10 bases lining up with TRBD2. CDR1 and CDR2 from the germline V gene are SNHLY and FYNNEI. Trimming cost V 7 bases and J 2 bases; bases outside gene matches: 11. The CDR3 runs to 17 residues. The CDR3 DNA reads as TGTGCCAGCATTAAGCGGGGGGGCGTTTGGTCCAAAAACATTCAGTACTTC. Translating it yields CASIKRGGVWSKNIQYF. Complete variable domain (other parts from reference TRBV2 and TRBJ2-4): EPEVTQTPSHQVTQMGQEVILRCVPISNHLYFYWYRQILGQKVEFLVSFYNNEISEKSEIFDDQFSVERPDGSNFTLKIRSTKLEDSAMYFCASIKRGGVWSKNIQYFGAGTRLSVL.

This chain connects TRBV29-1 to TRBJ1-2; 10 bases line up with TRBD1. Germline CDR1 and CDR2: SQVTM and ANQGSEA. The CDR3 runs to 14 residues. After removal of 6 bases from V and 4 bases from J, the junction contained 8 bases not matched to a gene. The DNA for the CDR3 is TGCAGCGTGACGGACAGGGGGTTAAGCTATGGCTACACCTTC. Its protein is CSVTDRGLSYGYTF.

V and J are TRBV6-5 and TRBJ2-1; D is unresolved. The CDR3 has 15 residues. The V end lost 6 bases, the J end lost 2 bases, and 14 bases lay between the germline ends. CDR1 and CDR2 from the germline V gene are MNHEY and SVGAGI. The CDR3: CASSEQPFPYNEQFF. CDR3 DNA sequence: TGTGCCAGCAGCGAACAGCCATTTCCCTACAATGAGCAGTTCTTC.

V is TRBV10-1 and J is TRBJ1-5, with no clear D. The CDR3 covers 12 residues. CDR1 is WNHNN, CDR2 SYGVQD, per germline (reference sequence). The CDR3 region is CAEETGNQPQHF. CDR3 DNA sequence: TGCGCGGAAGAGACGGGTAATCAGCCCCAGCATTTT.

The V and J genes are TRBV2 and TRBJ1-1; 8 bases map to TRBD1. Germline assignment: CDR1 SNHLY and CDR2 FYNNEI. V was clipped by 6 bases and J by 4 bases; unmatched bases: 4. This CDR3 has 13 residues. The CDR3 reads CASSRGRVTEAFF. In DNA, the CDR3 is TGTGCCAGCAGCAGGGGGCGTGTCACTGAAGCTTTCTTT.

This clone was picked up one time. The V gene is TRBV5-1, the J gene TRBJ2-1, with TRBD2 identical over 8 bases. Germline CDR1 reads SGHRS; CDR2 reads YFSETQ. The CDR3 runs 16 residues. V dropped 4 bases and J dropped 2; count of bases not matched to a gene: 8. The CDR3 DNA follows: TGCGCCAGCAGCGCGACTAGCGCATACACCTACAATGAGCAGTTCTTC. Amino acid sequence: CASSATSAYTYNEQFF.